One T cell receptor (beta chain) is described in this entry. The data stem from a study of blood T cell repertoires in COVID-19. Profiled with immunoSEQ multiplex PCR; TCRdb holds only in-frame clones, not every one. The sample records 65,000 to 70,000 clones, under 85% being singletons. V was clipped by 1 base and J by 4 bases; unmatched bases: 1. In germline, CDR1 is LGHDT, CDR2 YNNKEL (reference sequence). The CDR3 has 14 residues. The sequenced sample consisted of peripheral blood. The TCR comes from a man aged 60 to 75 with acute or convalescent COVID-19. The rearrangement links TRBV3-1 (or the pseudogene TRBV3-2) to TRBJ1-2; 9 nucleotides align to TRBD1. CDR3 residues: CASSQGTGAYGYTF. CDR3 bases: TGTGCCAGCAGCCAAGGGACAGGGGCCTATGGCTACACCTTC.